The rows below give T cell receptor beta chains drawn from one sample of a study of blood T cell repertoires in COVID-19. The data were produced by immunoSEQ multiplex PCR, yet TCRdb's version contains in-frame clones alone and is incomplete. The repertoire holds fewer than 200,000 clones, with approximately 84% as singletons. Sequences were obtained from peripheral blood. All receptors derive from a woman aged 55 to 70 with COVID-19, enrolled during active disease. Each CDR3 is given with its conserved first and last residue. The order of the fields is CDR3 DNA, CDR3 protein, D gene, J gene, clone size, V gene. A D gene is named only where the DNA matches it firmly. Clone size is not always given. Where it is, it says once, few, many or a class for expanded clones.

TGTGCCAGCAGCTTAGGGACTAGACGAGGCAATGAGCAGTTCTTC,CASSLGTRRGNEQFF,TRBD2,TRBJ2-1,NA,TRBV11-1
TGTGCCAGCTCACCACCGATTAAGGGGATGGATGAGCAGTTCTTC,CASSPPIKGMDEQFF,NA,TRBJ2-1,NA,TRBV18
TGTGCCACCAGTGGCTTACAGGGCTATGGCTACACCTTC,CATSGLQGYGYTF,NA,TRBJ1-2,NA,TRBV24-1
TGCGCCAGCAGCTTGGCACAGAACACTGAAGCTTTCTTT,CASSLAQNTEAFF,NA,TRBJ1-1,NA,TRBV5-1
TGTGCCAGCAGCCACAAAAAAGAGGCCGCTGAAGCTTTCTTT,CASSHKKEAAEAFF,NA,TRBJ1-1,few,TRBV3-1/TRBV3-2
TGTGCCAGCAGCCCACAGGGGCCGAAAGAGACCCAGTACTTC,CASSPQGPKETQYF,TRBD1,TRBJ2-5,few,TRBV5-4
TGCAGTGCTAGTTCTGGAGGGACTGAAGCTTTCTTT,CSASSGGTEAFF,NA,TRBJ1-1,NA,TRBV20-1
TGTGCCAGTAGTATAGAGTCGGGCTCCTACAATGAGCAGTTCTTC,CASSIESGSYNEQFF,NA,TRBJ2-1,NA,TRBV19
TGTGCCAGCAGCGTAGAGTCTATGGCTGAAGCTTTCTTT,CASSVESMAEAFF,NA,TRBJ1-1,NA,TRBV9
TGTGCCAGCAGCTCAAAGGGACTTACCTACATAACTGAAGCTTTCTTT,CASSSKGLTYITEAFF,NA,TRBJ1-1,once,TRBV11-2
TGTGCCAGCAGCTGGGGGGAGGTCTGGGAGGGCACTGAAGCTTTCTTT,CASSWGEVWEGTEAFF,NA,TRBJ1-1,once,TRBV5-4
TGTGCCAGCAGCTTTCGTAGTATGAACACTGAAGCTTTCTTT,CASSFRSMNTEAFF,NA,TRBJ1-1,NA,TRBV5-8
TGTGCCAGCAGCCTAAAGCGGTCTACTAGCACAGATACGCAGTATTTT,CASSLKRSTSTDTQYF,NA,TRBJ2-3,few,TRBV5-4
TGCGCCAGCAGCTTGAACGGACAGGGGGGTGAAAAACTGTTTTTT,CASSLNGQGGEKLFF,TRBD1,TRBJ1-4,NA,TRBV5-1
TGTGCCACGGGACAGGGAAAAAATTCACCCCTCCACTTT,CATGQGKNSPLHF,TRBD1,TRBJ1-6,NA,TRBV10-3
TGCGCCAGCAGCTTGCGGACAGGGGGCGCTGGCTACACCTTC,CASSLRTGGAGYTF,TRBD1,TRBJ1-2,NA,TRBV5-1
TGTGCCACCAGCACCGACGGGACAGGGCGTCAGCCCCAGCATTTT,CATSTDGTGRQPQHF,TRBD1,TRBJ1-5,NA,TRBV15
TGTGCCAGCAGTGCTCGGGAGGGGGCCACTGAAGCTTTCTTT,CASSAREGATEAFF,TRBD1,TRBJ1-1,NA,TRBV25-1
TGTGCCAGCAGTGAAATAAGGGGGTATGGAAACACCATATATTTT,CASSEIRGYGNTIYF,NA,TRBJ1-3,NA,TRBV6-1
TGTGCCAGCAGCCAGCGGGCCGGACAGGGGACCGGGGAGCTGTTTTTT,CASSQRAGQGTGELFF,TRBD1,TRBJ2-2,once,TRBV11-3
TGTGCCACCAGCAGAGATCCCCCGGGACAGGTTTTTGATACGCAGTATTTT,CATSRDPPGQVFDTQYF,TRBD1,TRBJ2-3,NA,TRBV15
TGTGCCAGTAGATCGGGGGAAGGGACTGAAGCTTTCTTT,CASRSGEGTEAFF,NA,TRBJ1-1,NA,TRBV19
TGTGCCAGCAGTTTGGCACAGAGTCTGAACACTGAAGCTTTCTTT,CASSLAQSLNTEAFF,NA,TRBJ1-1,NA,TRBV27
TGCGCCAGCAGCTTGGGAGGACAGGGGGGTATAAACCTGTTTTTT,CASSLGGQGGINLFF,TRBD1,TRBJ1-4,NA,TRBV5-1
TGCAGCGTTGAGGAGGGGGAGACCCAGTACTTC,CSVEEGETQYF,NA,TRBJ2-5,NA,TRBV29-1
TGTGCCAGCAGTTATGGGGACAGGGGGAACACTGAAGCTTTCTTT,CASSYGDRGNTEAFF,TRBD1,TRBJ1-1,NA,TRBV6-5
TGTGCCAGTACCCGAGCCGGAGCGGGGCAAGAGACCCAGTACTTC,CASTRAGAGQETQYF,TRBD2,TRBJ2-5,once,TRBV19
TGTGCCAGCAGCCTAAGACAGGGGGCTTCCTACAATGAGCAGTTCTTC,CASSLRQGASYNEQFF,TRBD1,TRBJ2-1,few,TRBV5-8
TGTGCCAGCAGTGAGGCCGTGCTGGAGACCCAGTACTTC,CASSEAVLETQYF,NA,TRBJ2-5,NA,TRBV2
TGTGCCAGCAGTTCCCCAATAGGGGGTGACACTGAAGCTTTCTTT,CASSSPIGGDTEAFF,NA,TRBJ1-1,NA,TRBV6-5
TGTGCCAGCAGCCAACTACGACAGTTTAATAATTCACCCCTCCACTTT,CASSQLRQFNNSPLHF,NA,TRBJ1-6,NA,TRBV14
TGTGCCAGCAGCTCACCGGGGGGGGACAATTCACCCCTCCACTTT,CASSSPGGDNSPLHF,NA,TRBJ1-6,NA,TRBV7-9
TGTGCCAGTAGTAGGCCAAGGGAGGGAATGGGTCAGCCCCAGCATTTT,CASSRPREGMGQPQHF,NA,TRBJ1-5,NA,TRBV19
TGCGCCAGCAGCCCGGGACAGGTTTATGGCTACACCTTC,CASSPGQVYGYTF,TRBD1,TRBJ1-2,NA,TRBV5-1
TGTGCCAGCAGCCTCCGACAGAATAACTATGGCTACACCTTC,CASSLRQNNYGYTF,NA,TRBJ1-2,NA,TRBV6-6
TGCGCCAGCAGAAATCAGGGGACAAATTCACCCCTCCACTTT,CASRNQGTNSPLHF,NA,TRBJ1-6,NA,TRBV5-1
TGCGCCAGCAGCAAGACCGGGACAGGGCCTTTATATGGCTACACCTTC,CASSKTGTGPLYGYTF,TRBD1,TRBJ1-2,NA,TRBV4-1